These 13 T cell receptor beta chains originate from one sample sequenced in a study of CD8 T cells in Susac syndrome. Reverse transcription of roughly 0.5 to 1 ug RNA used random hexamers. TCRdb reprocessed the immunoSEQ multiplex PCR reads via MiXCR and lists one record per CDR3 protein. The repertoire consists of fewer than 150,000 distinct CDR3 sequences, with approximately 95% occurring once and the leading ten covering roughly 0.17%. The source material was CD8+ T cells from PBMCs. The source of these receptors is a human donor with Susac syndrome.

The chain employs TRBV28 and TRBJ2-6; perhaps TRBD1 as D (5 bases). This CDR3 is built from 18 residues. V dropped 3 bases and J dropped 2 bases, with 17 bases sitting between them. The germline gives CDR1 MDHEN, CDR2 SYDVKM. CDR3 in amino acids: CASSLIGQGLPGANVLTF. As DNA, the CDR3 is TGTGCCAGCAGTTTGATCGGGCAGGGTTTGCCTGGGGCCAACGTCCTGACTTTC.

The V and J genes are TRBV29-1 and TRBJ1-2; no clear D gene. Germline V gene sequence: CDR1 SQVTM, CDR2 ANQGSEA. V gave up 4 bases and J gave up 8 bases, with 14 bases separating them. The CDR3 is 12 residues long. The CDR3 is CSVGPLTNGYTF. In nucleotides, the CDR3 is TGCAGCGTTGGCCCCCTCACCAACGGCTACACCTTC.

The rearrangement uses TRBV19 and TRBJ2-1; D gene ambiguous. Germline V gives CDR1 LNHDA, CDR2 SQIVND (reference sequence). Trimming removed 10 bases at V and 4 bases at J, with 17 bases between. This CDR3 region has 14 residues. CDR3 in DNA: TGTGCCACATCCCTCAGGTTCGGGTACAATGAGCAGTTCTTC. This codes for CATSLRFGYNEQFF.

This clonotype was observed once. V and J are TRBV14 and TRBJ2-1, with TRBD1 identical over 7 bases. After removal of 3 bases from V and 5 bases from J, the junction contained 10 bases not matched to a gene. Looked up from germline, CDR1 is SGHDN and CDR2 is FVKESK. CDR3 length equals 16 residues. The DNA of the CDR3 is TGTGCCAGCAGCCAGGACCGGGACAGCTGGGACAATGAGCAGTTCTTC. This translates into CASSQDRDSWDNEQFF.

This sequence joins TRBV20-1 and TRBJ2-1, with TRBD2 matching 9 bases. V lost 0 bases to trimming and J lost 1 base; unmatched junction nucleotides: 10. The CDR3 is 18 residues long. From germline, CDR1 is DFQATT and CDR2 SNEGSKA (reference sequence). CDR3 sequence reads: CSAREPSGTRISYNEQFF. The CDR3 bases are TGCAGTGCTAGAGAGCCTAGCGGGACAAGGATTTCCTACAATGAGCAGTTCTTC.

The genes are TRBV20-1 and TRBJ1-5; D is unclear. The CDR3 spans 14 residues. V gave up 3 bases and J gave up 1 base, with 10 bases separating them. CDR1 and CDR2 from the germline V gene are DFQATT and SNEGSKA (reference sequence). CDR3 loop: CSASKEGSNQPQHF. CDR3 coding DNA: TGCAGTGCTAGCAAGGAGGGCAGCAATCAGCCCCAGCATTTT.

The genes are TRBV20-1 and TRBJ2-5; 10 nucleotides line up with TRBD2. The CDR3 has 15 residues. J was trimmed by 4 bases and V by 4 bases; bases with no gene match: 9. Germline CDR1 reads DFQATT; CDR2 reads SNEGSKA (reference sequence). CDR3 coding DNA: TGCAGTGCTAACACCAGCGGGAGGGGGGGAGAGACCCAGTACTTC. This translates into CSANTSGRGGETQYF.

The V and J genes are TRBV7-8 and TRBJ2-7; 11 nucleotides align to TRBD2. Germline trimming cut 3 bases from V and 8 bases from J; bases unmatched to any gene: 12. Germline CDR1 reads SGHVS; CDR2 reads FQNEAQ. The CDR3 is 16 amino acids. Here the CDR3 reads CASSLGLADRPLQQYF. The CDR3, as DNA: TGTGCCAGCAGCTTGGGACTAGCGGACAGACCCCTGCAGCAGTACTTC.

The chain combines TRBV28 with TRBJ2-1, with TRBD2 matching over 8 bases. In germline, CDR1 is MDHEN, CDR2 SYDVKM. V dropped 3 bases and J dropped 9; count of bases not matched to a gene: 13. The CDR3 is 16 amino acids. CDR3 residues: CASSLRTSGLYGEQFF. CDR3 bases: TGTGCCAGCAGTTTGAGAACTAGCGGTCTGTATGGTGAGCAGTTCTTC.

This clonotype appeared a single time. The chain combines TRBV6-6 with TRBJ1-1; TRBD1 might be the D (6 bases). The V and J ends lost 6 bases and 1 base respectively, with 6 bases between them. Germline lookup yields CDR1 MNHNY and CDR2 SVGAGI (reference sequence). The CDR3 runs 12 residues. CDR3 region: CASRGGNTEAFF. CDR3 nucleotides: TGTGCCAGCAGAGGGGGGAACACTGAAGCTTTCTTT.

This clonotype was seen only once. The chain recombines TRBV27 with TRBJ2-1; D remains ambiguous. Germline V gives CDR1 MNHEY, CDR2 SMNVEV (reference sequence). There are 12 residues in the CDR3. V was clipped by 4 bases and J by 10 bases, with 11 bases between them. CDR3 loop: CASSWPLEEQFF. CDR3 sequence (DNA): TGTGCCAGCAGTTGGCCCTTAGAAGAGCAGTTCTTC.

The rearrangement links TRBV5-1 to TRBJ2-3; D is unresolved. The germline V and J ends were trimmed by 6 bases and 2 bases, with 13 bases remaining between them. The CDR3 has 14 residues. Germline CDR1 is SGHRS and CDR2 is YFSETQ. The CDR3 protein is CASTSVGNTDTQYF. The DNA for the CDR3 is TGCGCCAGCACCTCGGTCGGTAACACAGATACGCAGTATTTT.

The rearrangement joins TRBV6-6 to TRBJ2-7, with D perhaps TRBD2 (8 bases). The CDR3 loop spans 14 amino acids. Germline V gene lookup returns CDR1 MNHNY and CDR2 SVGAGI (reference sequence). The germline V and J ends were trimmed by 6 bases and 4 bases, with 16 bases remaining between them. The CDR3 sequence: CASSPGGGDYEQYF. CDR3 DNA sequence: TGTGCCAGCAGCCCGGGAGGGGGCGATTACGAGCAGTACTTC.